One and the same sample provided the 20 T cell receptor beta chains below, sequenced in a study of shared clonotypes between healthy human individuals. Sequencing was performed with immunoSEQ multiplex PCR; in TCRdb, only in-frame clones are kept and a portion is missing. Of about 730,000 clones in the sample, 55% to 75% were seen once. Sequenced sample: memory CD4+ T cells sorted from blood. Stated subset: CD45RA-negative fraction. The receptors originated from a woman aged 25-40 years in good health.

The chain carries TRBV10-3 and TRBJ2-7, with 12 bases that match TRBD1. This CDR3 has 15 residues. V shed 6 bases and J 6 bases; nucleotides not matched to a gene: 9. CDR1 ENHRY and CDR2 SYGVKD come from the germline V gene. The CDR3 is CAISVVPGQGAEQYF. DNA for the CDR3: TGTGCCATCAGCGTTGTGCCGGGACAGGGGGCCGAGCAGTACTTC.

A remark on this clone: Other DNA sequences in the same sample also yield this CDR3. The CDR3 sequence is CASSLLNTGELFF. CDR3 nucleotides: TGTGCCAGCAGCCTCCTTAACACCGGGGAGCTGTTTTTT. V gene TRBV7-9 combines with J gene TRBJ2-2; no definite D call. CDR3 size: 13 residues. Germline V gene sequence: CDR1 SEHNR, CDR2 FQNEAQ (reference sequence). The V end lost 5 bases, the J end lost 2 bases, and 6 bases lay between the germline ends.

To note about this clone: Other nucleotide sequences in the sample specify the same CDR3. This rearrangement joins TRBV28 to TRBJ2-2; D unresolved. This CDR3 region has 15 residues. V lost 5 bases to trimming and J lost 0 bases, with 10 bases between them. Germline V gene lookup returns CDR1 MDHEN and CDR2 SYDVKM. The CDR3 bases are TGTGCCAGCAGTCTGTACGGAACGAACACCGGGGAGCTGTTTTTT. It is translated as CASSLYGTNTGELFF.

The gene calls are TRBV6-1 and TRBJ2-7, with 8 bases identical to TRBD2. V was clipped by 1 base and J by 2 bases; unmatched bases: 4. The CDR3 contains 15 residues. The germline gives CDR1 MNHNS, CDR2 SASEGT. CDR3 protein: CASSEGSSGAYEQYF. The CDR3 region has the DNA TGTGCCAGCAGTGAAGGGAGTAGCGGGGCCTACGAGCAGTACTTC.

The genes are TRBV29-1 and TRBJ1-4; D is uncertain. Trimming pared 6 bases from V and 7 bases from J, leaving 9 bases between. CDR3 length: 11 residues. From germline, CDR1 is SQVTM and CDR2 ANQGSEA. The CDR3 protein is CSVTESEKLFF. The CDR3 nucleotides read TGCAGCGTCACAGAGAGTGAAAAACTGTTTTTT. Variable domain in full (rest from reference TRBV29-1 and TRBJ1-4): SAVISQKPSRDICQRGTSLTIQCQVDSQVTMMFWYRQQPGQSLTLIATANQGSEATYESGFVIDKFPISRPNLTFSTLTVSNMSPEDSSIYLCSVTESEKLFFGSGTQLSVL.

The genes are TRBV9 and TRBJ2-3; 9 nucleotides align to TRBD1. V lost 3 bases, J lost 3 bases, and 11 bases stayed unmatched. The germline gives CDR1 SGDLS, CDR2 YYNGEE. CDR3 length equals 17 residues. CDR3 coding DNA: TGTGCCAGCAGCGCACCTAGGACAGGGGCCGGGACAGATACGCAGTATTTT. Amino acids: CASSAPRTGAGTDTQYF.

CDR3 DNA: TGTGCCAGCAGTTATTGGCGGGGGAGGACTGAAGCTTTCTTT. It specifies CASSYWRGRTEAFF. The V call is TRBV6-5, the J call TRBJ1-1, with D possibly TRBD1 on 5 matching bases. The CDR3 sequence is 14 residues long. The V gene's germline CDR1 is MNHEY and CDR2 SVGAGI. V lost 3 bases and J 5 bases, leaving 13 bases between the germline ends.

The rearrangement uses TRBV27 and TRBJ1-1; 7 bases map to TRBD1. CDR3 length equals 18 residues. In germline, CDR1 is MNHEY, CDR2 SMNVEV (reference sequence). With V trimmed by 5 bases and J by 0 bases, 15 bases remained unmatched. The CDR3 nucleotides read TGTGCCAGCAGTACCCGACAGGGTTGGGGATTCGTGAACACTGAAGCTTTCTTT. Residues: CASSTRQGWGFVNTEAFF.

The sample holds a few counts of this clone. The chain employs TRBV19 and TRBJ2-2; 7 nucleotides align to TRBD2. The V segment lost 5 bases and the J segment 5 bases; nucleotides outside the gene matches: 20. This CDR3 contains 19 residues. The germline V gene has CDR1 LNHDA and CDR2 SQIVND (reference sequence). CDR3 DNA: TGTGCCAGTAGTTCGACAAAGGGAGGGATAGCGGAAAAAACCGGGGAGCTGTTTTTT. Its protein is CASSSTKGGIAEKTGELFF.

The rearrangement links TRBV29-1 to TRBJ2-1, with D unresolved. Germline CDR1 and CDR2: SQVTM and ANQGSEA. The V end lost 6 bases, the J end lost 6 bases, and 9 bases lay between the germline ends. The length of the CDR3 is 11 residues. The CDR3 loop is CSVSQGNEQFF. CDR3 coding DNA: TGCAGCGTGTCTCAAGGCAATGAGCAGTTCTTC.

The chain has TRBV5-1 and TRBJ2-3; D gene unclear. V shed 7 bases and J shed 2 bases, with 11 bases lying between them. There are 13 residues in the CDR3. Germline assignment: CDR1 SGHRS and CDR2 YFSETQ. The CDR3 protein is CASRWATTDTQYF. In DNA, the CDR3 is TGCGCCAGCCGGTGGGCGACCACAGATACGCAGTATTTT. The full variable domain, with the rest looked up from reference TRBV5-1 and TRBJ2-3, is KAGVTQTPRYLIKTRGQQVTLSCSPISGHRSVSWYQQTPGQGLQFLFEYFSETQRNKGNFPGRFSGRQFSNSRSEMNVSTLELGDSALYLCASRWATTDTQYFGPGTRLTVL.

V gene TRBV29-1 combines with J gene TRBJ2-5, with 8 bases that match TRBD2. The germline V gene encodes CDR1 SQVTM and CDR2 ANQGSEA. The CDR3 contains 13 residues. J gave up 3 bases and V 5 bases, and 5 bases lay outside the gene matches. The CDR3 DNA is TGCAGCGTTCCCGGGAGGGGGAAAGAGACCCAGTACTTC. Translating gives CSVPGRGKETQYF.

This chain connects TRBV11-1 to TRBJ2-5, with 7 bases matching TRBD1. From germline, CDR1 is SGHAT and CDR2 FQDESV (reference sequence). There are 12 residues in the CDR3. Trimming removed 4 bases from V and 13 bases from J; junction bases left unmatched: 9. CDR3 nucleotide sequence: TGTGCCAGCAGCTGGGAGAGGGGGCAGATGTACTTC. Translation: CASSWERGQMYF.

V gene TRBV10-1 combines with J gene TRBJ1-1; D perhaps matches TRBD1 (6 bases). The CDR3 extends over 14 amino acids. Germline values: CDR1 WNHNN, CDR2 SYGVQD (reference sequence). Trimming shortened V by 6 bases and J by 10 bases, and 21 bases separated the two germline ends. CDR3: CASSPGTRFSGAFF. CDR3 DNA sequence: TGCGCCAGCAGCCCCGGGACACGGTTTTCTGGAGCTTTCTTT.

This clone occurred a few times. The CDR3 loop is CASSQEPTGPGANVLTF. The CDR3 DNA reads TGCGCCAGCAGCCAAGAGCCGACGGGCCCTGGGGCCAACGTCCTGACTTTC. The gene calls are TRBV4-1 and TRBJ2-6; D is uncertain. CDR1 and CDR2 from the germline V gene are MGHRA and YSYEKL. The CDR3 sequence is 17 residues long. V was shortened by 0 bases and J by 2 bases, with 11 bases between the two germline ends.

The genes are TRBV12-5 and TRBJ2-1; D remains unclear. CDR3 length equals 12 residues. CDR1 LGHNT and CDR2 FRNRAP come from the germline V gene. Trimming removed 6 bases from V and 8 bases from J, with 11 bases in between. The CDR3 DNA follows: TGTGCTAGTGGCCAGACCACGTATGAGCAGTTCTTC. This translates into CASGQTTYEQFF.

This clone was seen only once. Other DNA sequences of this sample code for an identical CDR3. The gene calls are TRBV4-2 and TRBJ2-3; 12 nucleotides line up with TRBD2. The CDR3 consists of 17 residues. Trimming at V came to 4 bases and at J to 0 bases, leaving 5 bases not matched to a gene. Germline CDR1 reads LGHNA; CDR2 reads YNFKEQ. The CDR3 region is CASSPLLAGGSTDTQYF. In nucleotides, the CDR3 is TGTGCCAGCAGCCCCCTCCTAGCGGGAGGGAGCACAGATACGCAGTATTTT.

The chain combines TRBV6-1 with TRBJ1-4; D uncertain. This CDR3 has 15 amino acids. Germline V gives CDR1 MNHNS, CDR2 SASEGT. V lost 7 bases to trimming and J lost 5 bases, with 17 bases between them. The CDR3 sequence is CASTGNTPGNEKLFF. The CDR3, as DNA: TGTGCCAGCACGGGAAACACCCCCGGGAATGAAAAACTGTTTTTT.

The gene calls are TRBV10-3 and TRBJ1-5; tentative D call: TRBD1 (5 bases). This CDR3 has 14 amino acids. Per the germline V gene, CDR1 is ENHRY and CDR2 is SYGVKD. The V and J ends lost 1 base and 4 bases respectively, with 8 bases between them. In DNA form, the CDR3 reads TGTGCCATCAGTGAGTTGGGGGAAAATCAGCCCCAGCATTTT. This translates into CAISELGENQPQHF.

The V and J genes are TRBV11-2 and TRBJ1-4; no reliable D call. The CDR3 loop spans 15 amino acids. Looked up from germline, CDR1 is SGHAT and CDR2 is FQNNGV. V lost 5 bases to trimming and J lost 4 bases, with 14 bases between them. This CDR3 is CASSRRTADNEKLFF. The CDR3 DNA reads as TGTGCCAGCAGCCGTAGGACGGCCGATAATGAAAAACTGTTTTTT.